This T cell receptor beta chain was profiled in a study of blood T cell repertoires in COVID-19 (dated by TCRdb to about 2020). With respect to the entire study: Samples covering the acute and convalescent phases of COVID-19 were provided by collaborators in the United States, Italy and Spain. Subjects who had been exposed to COVID-19, were actively infected with it, or had recovered from it provided the deeply sampled blood TCRbeta repertoires that made up the dataset. The repertoires were made available in a free public database intended to serve as a resource for research on the immune response to SARS-CoV-2. The prospective study material was composed of cDNA or gDNA derived from T cells, B-cell-depleted T cells, or PBMCs. HLA class I and class II types, where available, came from metadata supplied by the sample provider rather than from assay-based typing. Sample metadata almost always included a de-identified subject ID, COVID-19 status, age in years and sex. The samples were drawn from the first 160 participants of the ongoing ImmuneRACE study and from over a thousand subjects provided by 6 global collaborators.

The collaborating institutions used their own protocols to collect whole blood in K2EDTA tubes. For TCRbeta analysis, collaborators shipped samples in one of three forms: frozen whole blood, isolated PBMCs, or DNA extracted from either of those sample types. To note about this clone: It lacks a known antigen. Per-base qualities were not stored, and no clone one base away is much larger.

The immunoSEQ Assay, a bias-controlled multiplex PCR, was used to amplify TCRbeta CDR3 regions from genomic DNA. On the authors' methods: Within the assay, amplification of reference gene primers was used to estimate how many nucleated cells each sample contained. To quantify the absolute abundance of each unique TCRbeta CDR3 rearrangement, sequence reads were collapsed and filtered. Productive Simpson clonality was computed per sample as the square root of Simpson's diversity index over productive rearrangements. Drawn from immuneACCESS, this table holds only the in-frame rearrangements with V and J called that TCRdb kept. Clones are partly lost; checked studies trace under half to an unresolved V gene and leave the rest unexplained. D and trimming come from the DNA, and the V and J calls and clone size come from that table. The sample records approximately 44,000 clones, roughly 89% of which are singletons. The top ten clonotypes cover around a quarter of the sample.

What the study reported, not specific to this receptor: The amount of clinical and demographic metadata varied by source and participant and was provided uncurated.

From the cysteine through the phenylalanine, the CDR3 covers 13 amino acids. The sequence is cut down to CDR3 DNA, 39 bases in frame from base 1. V sheds 5 bases and J sheds 6 bases, leaving 9 bases between their ends. CDR1 and CDR2 are drawn from the germline V gene: KGHDR, SFDVKD. Sequenced: peripheral blood. The receptor was isolated from a woman older than 75 with acute or convalescent COVID-19. Recombination linked TRBV24-1 to TRBJ2-2; TRBD1 could be the D gene, as 5 bases match. The CDR3 protein: CATSGVQAGELFF. The DNA sequence follows: TGTGCCACCAGTGGGGTACAGGCCGGGGAGCTGTTTTTT.